The 26 T cell receptor beta chains given below trace back to one sample, sequenced in a study of shared clonotypes between healthy human individuals. The assay was immunoSEQ multiplex PCR, and TCRdb's table has in-frame clones only and misses some. The data show hundreds of thousands of clones, about 96% seen once. Sequenced sample: memory CD8+ T cells sorted from blood. Regarding subset: CD45RO+ cells pooled with CCR7-negative TemRA cells. All receptors come from a man aged 25-45 years in good health.

V is TRBV11-2 and J is TRBJ2-5, with D hard to call. CDR1 SGHAT and CDR2 FQNNGV come from the germline V gene. The CDR3 totals 13 residues. Trimming left V 4 bases short and J 2 bases short, with 8 bases between. The DNA for the CDR3 is TGTGCCAGCAGCTATAGACTGCAAGAGACCCAGTACTTC. Its translation: CASSYRLQETQYF.

The gene calls are TRBV28 and TRBJ2-1, with 8 positions matching TRBD1. Unmatched junction bases numbered 7, after V lost 6 bases and J lost 3 bases. Germline CDR1 reads MDHEN; CDR2 reads SYDVKM. The CDR3 totals 15 residues. CDR3 nucleotides: TGTGCCAGCAGAAGTACAGGGGGGATCTACAATGAGCAGTTCTTC. Protein product: CASRSTGGIYNEQFF.

The chain has TRBV9 and TRBJ2-7; 7 nucleotides match TRBD1. The CDR3 runs 14 residues. With 4 bases clipped from V and 4 bases from J, the junction kept 8 bases outside the gene matches. Germline assignment: CDR1 SGDLS and CDR2 YYNGEE. The CDR3 DNA reads as TGTGCCAGCAGCCCGCTGGACAGGTTGTACGAGCAGTACTTC. This encodes CASSPLDRLYEQYF.

The V call is TRBV6-5, the J call TRBJ1-5, with unresolved D. The length of the CDR3 is 14 residues. In germline, CDR1 is MNHEY, CDR2 SVGAGI. V was cut by 2 bases and J by 5 bases, with 10 bases left in between. DNA for the CDR3: TGTGCCAGCAGTTACGATAGGCGGCATCAGCCCCAGCATTTT. This codes for CASSYDRRHQPQHF.

This clone was seen a single time. The J gene is TRBJ1-1, the V gene TRBV5-1, with D perhaps TRBD1 (6 bases). The CDR3 totals 14 residues. V was shortened by 4 bases and J by 4 bases, with 14 bases between the two germline ends. CDR1 is SGHRS and CDR2 is YFSETQ in the germline V gene. The CDR3 is CASSPIGTSTEAFF. The CDR3 DNA sequence: TGCGCCAGCAGCCCCATTGGGACATCCACTGAAGCTTTCTTT.

The chain is built from TRBV9 and TRBJ2-5, with 7 bases that match TRBD2. The germline gives CDR1 SGDLS, CDR2 YYNGEE. The CDR3 has 14 amino acids. J gave up 5 bases and V 3 bases, and 7 bases lay outside the gene matches. CDR3 sequence reads: CASSESAGRETQYF. The CDR3 region has the DNA TGTGCCAGCAGCGAATCAGCGGGACGTGAGACCCAGTACTTC. Full variable domain (outside the CDR3, taken from reference TRBV9 and TRBJ2-5): DSGVTQTPKHLITATGQRVTLRCSPRSGDLSVYWYQQSLDQGLQFLIQYYNGEERAKGNILERFSAQQFPDLHSELNLSSLELGDSALYFCASSESAGRETQYFGPGTRLLVL.

The rearrangement links TRBV2 to TRBJ2-3, with 8 bases fitting TRBD2. The V and J ends lost 6 bases and 2 bases, in that order; junction bases with no gene match: 4. Per the germline V gene, CDR1 is SNHLY and CDR2 is FYNNEI. This CDR3 contains 14 residues. The CDR3 DNA follows: TGTGCCAGCAGGGTAGCGGGATACACAGATACGCAGTATTTT. Translated: CASRVAGYTDTQYF.

The V and J genes are TRBV11-3 and TRBJ2-7, with TRBD1 as a possible D gene (5 bases). V shed 7 bases and J shed 0 bases, with 16 bases lying between them. The CDR3 length is 15 residues. Germline V gene lookup returns CDR1 SGHNT and CDR2 YENEEA. CDR3 loop: CASITLWGSSYEQYF. CDR3 bases: TGTGCCAGCATCACCCTTTGGGGCAGCTCCTACGAGCAGTACTTC.

The chain carries TRBV1 and TRBJ1-2. TRBV1 corresponds to a pseudogene. This CDR3 contains 10 residues. The CDR3, as DNA: TGCACCAGCAGGGAGTATGGCTACACCTTC. Its protein is CTSREYGYTF.

The gene calls are TRBV9 and TRBJ2-1; no clear D gene. V was trimmed by 1 base and J by 0 bases, leaving 8 bases between them. CDR1 and CDR2 (germline): SGDLS, YYNGEE. This CDR3 region has 15 residues. The CDR3 nucleotides read TGTGCCAGCAGCGTAACGGCAGCCTCCTACAATGAGCAGTTCTTC. Translation: CASSVTAASYNEQFF. The full variable domain, its missing parts supplied by reference TRBV9 and TRBJ2-1, is DSGVTQTPKHLITATGQRVTLRCSPRSGDLSVYWYQQSLDQGLQFLIQYYNGEERAKGNILERFSAQQFPDLHSELNLSSLELGDSALYFCASSVTAASYNEQFFGPGTRLTVL.

The chain carries TRBV28 and TRBJ1-2; 9 bases fit TRBD1. CDR3 length: 12 amino acids. J gave up 5 bases and V 11 bases, and 6 bases lay outside the gene matches. Germline assignment: CDR1 MDHEN and CDR2 SYDVKM. DNA for the CDR3: TGTGCCGGGTACGGGACAGGGTATGGCTACACCTTC. It translates to CAGYGTGYGYTF.

The V and J genes are TRBV7-8 and TRBJ2-6; D might be TRBD2 (9 bases). This CDR3 is built from 19 residues. Trimming shortened V by 5 bases and J by 1 base, and 21 bases separated the two germline ends. Germline loops: CDR1 SGHVS, CDR2 FQNEAQ. This CDR3 is CASSQGASGVFSGANVLTF. The DNA for the CDR3 is TGTGCCAGCAGCCAGGGGGCTAGCGGGGTCTTTTCTGGGGCCAACGTCCTGACTTTC.

V and J are TRBV10-3 and TRBJ2-1, with TRBD2 matching over 9 bases. The CDR3 consists of 14 residues. Germline CDR1 ENHRY, CDR2 SYGVKD. The J segment lost 4 bases and the V segment lost 8 bases, leaving 6 bases of the junction unmatched. DNA for the CDR3: TGTGCCATCCAGGCTAGCGGGGTATACAATGAGCAGTTCTTC. It codes for CAIQASGVYNEQFF.

The DNA of the CDR3 is TGTGCCAGCAGTTATCGGTTCGAGTGGAATGAGCAGTTCTTC. This encodes CASSYRFEWNEQFF. V and J are TRBV6-6 and TRBJ2-1; D uncertain. Germline values: CDR1 MNHNY, CDR2 SVGAGI (reference sequence). The ends were cut back, 3 bases at V and 7 bases at J, with 13 bases in the middle. CDR3 length: 14 amino acids.

The chain has TRBV14 and TRBJ2-3; D is perhaps TRBD1 (6 bases). The CDR3 spans 16 residues. With 1 base removed from V and 0 bases from J, the gap between germline ends came to 11 bases. CDR1 and CDR2 (germline): SGHDN, FVKESK. CDR3 amino acids: CASSQVRGSSTDTQYF. In nucleotides, the CDR3 is TGTGCCAGCAGCCAAGTAAGGGGGTCTAGCACAGATACGCAGTATTTT.

This chain's CDR3 is CASSLMIRSGYEQYF. In nucleotides, the CDR3 is TGTGCCAGCAGCTTAATGATCAGGTCGGGGTACGAGCAGTACTTC. This chain uses TRBV7-9 with TRBJ2-7; possible D gene TRBD2, 5 bases. Germline values: CDR1 SEHNR, CDR2 FQNEAQ (reference sequence). Trimming left V 2 bases short and J 4 bases short, with 15 bases between. CDR3 length: 15 amino acids.

This chain connects TRBV7-2 to TRBJ2-5; no firm D call. The J call may be wrong; the DNA end is better matched by TRBJ2-7. The CDR3 spans 13 residues. The germline CDR1 and CDR2 sequences are SGHTA and FQGNSA. The CDR3 DNA sequence: TGTGCCAGCAGCGCCACCGGGCTTTACGAGCAGTACTTC. Translating it yields CASSATGLYEQYF.

This chain connects TRBV9 to TRBJ2-7; a possible D gene is TRBD2 (6 bases). The CDR3 runs 14 residues. Deletions cut 0 bases from V and 6 bases from J, with 13 bases between. The germline gives CDR1 SGDLS, CDR2 YYNGEE. This CDR3 is CASSVEARGIEQYF. The CDR3 nucleotides read TGTGCCAGCAGCGTAGAAGCACGGGGGATCGAGCAGTACTTC.

V and J are TRBV29-1 and TRBJ2-7; TRBD2 matches 7 bases. The CDR3 is 13 residues long. CDR1 and CDR2 from the germline V gene are SQVTM and ANQGSEA. V dropped 5 bases and J dropped 1; count of bases not matched to a gene: 5. CDR3 sequence reads: CSVRDYESYEQYF. In nucleotides, the CDR3 is TGCAGCGTTAGGGACTACGAATCCTACGAGCAGTACTTC.

The chain employs TRBV7-2 and TRBJ2-5; D might be TRBD2 (6 bases). V lost 2 bases and J lost 0, with 7 bases in between. The germline CDR1 and CDR2 sequences are SGHTA and FQGNSA. This CDR3 comprises 14 residues. CDR3 nucleotide sequence: TGTGCCAGCAGCTTACTAGCGAACCAAGAGACCCAGTACTTC. Protein: CASSLLANQETQYF.

The chain uses TRBV5-1 and TRBJ2-1; 14 bases line up with TRBD2. This CDR3 region has 16 residues. V shed 0 bases and J 8 bases; nucleotides not matched to a gene: 4. Germline CDR1 and CDR2: SGHRS and YFSETQ. The CDR3 DNA reads TGCGCCAGCAGCTTGGGCGGGACTAGCGGGAGCGATGAGCAGTTCTTC. It translates to CASSLGGTSGSDEQFF.

The V call is TRBV7-2, the J call TRBJ2-7; weak D call: TRBD2 (5 bases). CDR1 is SGHTA, CDR2 FQGNSA, per germline. The CDR3 spans 15 residues. V lost 0 bases, J lost 0 bases, and 9 bases lay in between. In nucleotides, the CDR3 is TGTGCCAGCAGCTTAGCGAGCGGAAGCTCCTACGAGCAGTACTTC. Protein: CASSLASGSSYEQYF.

The rearrangement joins TRBV2 to TRBJ2-7; no definite D call. Germline loops: CDR1 SNHLY, CDR2 FYNNEI. The CDR3 contains 15 residues. V was clipped by 1 base and J by 2 bases, with 12 bases between them. As DNA, the CDR3 is TGTGCCAGCAGTGAAGGGCCGGGTTCAACCTACGAGCAGTACTTC. Its translation is CASSEGPGSTYEQYF.

V usage is TRBV11-3 and J usage is TRBJ2-3; 7 positions match TRBD2. The CDR3 is 15 amino acids. J gave up 5 bases and V 2 bases, and 7 bases lay outside the gene matches. Germline values: CDR1 SGHNT, CDR2 YENEEA. CDR3 amino acids: CASSLTGWGGDTQYF. DNA for the CDR3: TGTGCCAGCAGCTTAACAGGATGGGGGGGAGATACGCAGTATTTT.

This clone turned up a few times. The same CDR3 can be traced to other DNA sequences in this sample. The chain joins TRBV7-9 to TRBJ1-2; D remains ambiguous. CDR3 length: 12 amino acids. Germline-derived CDR1 and CDR2 are SEHNR and FQNEAQ (reference sequence). Trimming cost V 1 base and J 2 bases, with 2 bases left between them. CDR3: CASSLDNYGYTF. CDR3 coding DNA: TGTGCCAGCAGCTTAGACAACTATGGCTACACCTTC.

This sequence joins TRBV19 and TRBJ2-7; D may correspond to TRBD1 or TRBD2 (6 bases each). The V gene's germline CDR1 is LNHDA and CDR2 SQIVND (reference sequence). The CDR3 is made up of 13 amino acids. Trimming took 3 bases from V and 5 from J, leaving 11 bases between them. CDR3 loop: CASSIPGEDEQYF. CDR3 nucleotides: TGTGCCAGTAGTATTCCAGGGGAGGACGAGCAGTACTTC.